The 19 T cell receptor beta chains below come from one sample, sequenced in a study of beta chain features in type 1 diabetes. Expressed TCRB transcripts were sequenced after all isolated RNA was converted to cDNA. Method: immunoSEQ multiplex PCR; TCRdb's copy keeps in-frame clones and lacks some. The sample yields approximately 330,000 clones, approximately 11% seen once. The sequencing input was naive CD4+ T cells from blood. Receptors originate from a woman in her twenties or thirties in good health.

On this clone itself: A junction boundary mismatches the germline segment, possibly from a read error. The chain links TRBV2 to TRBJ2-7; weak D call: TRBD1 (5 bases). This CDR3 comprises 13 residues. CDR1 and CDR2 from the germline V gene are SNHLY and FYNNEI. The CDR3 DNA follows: TGTGCCAGCCATGGGCAGGGTTTTACGAGCATGAACTTC. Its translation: CASHGQGFTSMNF.

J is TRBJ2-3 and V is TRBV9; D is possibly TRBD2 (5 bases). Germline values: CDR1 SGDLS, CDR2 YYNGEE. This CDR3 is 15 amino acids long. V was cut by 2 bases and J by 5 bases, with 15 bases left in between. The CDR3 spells CASSVGYPREDTQYF. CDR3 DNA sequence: TGTGCCAGCAGCGTGGGGTACCCTCGGGAAGATACGCAGTATTTT.

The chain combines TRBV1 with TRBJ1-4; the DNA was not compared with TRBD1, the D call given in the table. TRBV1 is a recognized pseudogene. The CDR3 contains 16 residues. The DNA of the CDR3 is TGCACCAGCAGCCACCCAGGGGGCTTAACTAATGAAAAACTGTTTTTT. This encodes CTSSHPGGLTNEKLFF.

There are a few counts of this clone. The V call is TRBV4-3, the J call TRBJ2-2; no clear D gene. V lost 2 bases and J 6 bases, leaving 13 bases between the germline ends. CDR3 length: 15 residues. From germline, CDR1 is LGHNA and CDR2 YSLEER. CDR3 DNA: TGCGCCAGCAGCCAACAATCGGTCCTGCCCGGGGAGCTGTTTTTT. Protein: CASSQQSVLPGELFF.

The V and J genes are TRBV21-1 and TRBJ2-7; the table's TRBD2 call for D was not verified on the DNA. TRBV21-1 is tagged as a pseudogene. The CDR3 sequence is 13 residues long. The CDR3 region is CASSKATPREQYF. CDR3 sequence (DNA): TGTGCCAGCAGCAAAGCGACTCCCCGGGAGCAGTACTTC.

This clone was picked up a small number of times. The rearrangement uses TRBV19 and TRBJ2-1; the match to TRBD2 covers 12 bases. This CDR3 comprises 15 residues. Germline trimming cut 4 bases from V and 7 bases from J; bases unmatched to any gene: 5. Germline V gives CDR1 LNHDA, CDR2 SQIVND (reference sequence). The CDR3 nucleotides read TGTGCCAGTAGTACGACTAGCGGGAGACAGAATGAGCAGTTCTTC. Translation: CASSTTSGRQNEQFF.

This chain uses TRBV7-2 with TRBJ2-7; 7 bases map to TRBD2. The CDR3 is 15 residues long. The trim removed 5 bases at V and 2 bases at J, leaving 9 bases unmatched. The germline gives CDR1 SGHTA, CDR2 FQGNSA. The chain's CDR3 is CASSQSSGGAYEQYF. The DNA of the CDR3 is TGTGCCAGCAGCCAATCTAGCGGAGGGGCCTACGAGCAGTACTTC.

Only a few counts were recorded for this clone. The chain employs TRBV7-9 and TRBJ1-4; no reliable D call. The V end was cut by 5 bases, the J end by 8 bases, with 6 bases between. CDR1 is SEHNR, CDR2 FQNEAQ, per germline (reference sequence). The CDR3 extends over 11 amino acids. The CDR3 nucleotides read TGTGCCAGCAGCCCCGGGGAAAAACTGTTTTTT. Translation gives CASSPGEKLFF.

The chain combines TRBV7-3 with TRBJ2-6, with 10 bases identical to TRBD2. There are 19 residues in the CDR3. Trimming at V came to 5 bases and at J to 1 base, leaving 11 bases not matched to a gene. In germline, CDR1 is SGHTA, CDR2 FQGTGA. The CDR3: CASSQTGTSVQSGANVLTF. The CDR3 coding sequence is TGTGCCAGCAGCCAAACCGGGACTAGCGTTCAGTCTGGGGCCAACGTCCTGACTTTC.

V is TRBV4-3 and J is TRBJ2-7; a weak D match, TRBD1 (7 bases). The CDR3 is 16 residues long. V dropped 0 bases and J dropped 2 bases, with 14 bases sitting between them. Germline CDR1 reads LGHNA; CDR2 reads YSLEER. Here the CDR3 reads CASSQDFSRGAYEQYF. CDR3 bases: TGCGCCAGCAGCCAAGATTTCAGCAGGGGGGCCTACGAGCAGTACTTC.

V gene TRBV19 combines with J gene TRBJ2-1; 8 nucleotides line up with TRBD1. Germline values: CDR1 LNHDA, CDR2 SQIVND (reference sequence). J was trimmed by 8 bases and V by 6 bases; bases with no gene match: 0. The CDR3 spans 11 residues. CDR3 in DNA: TGTGCCAGTAGGGACAGGGATGAGCAGTTCTTC. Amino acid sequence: CASRDRDEQFF.

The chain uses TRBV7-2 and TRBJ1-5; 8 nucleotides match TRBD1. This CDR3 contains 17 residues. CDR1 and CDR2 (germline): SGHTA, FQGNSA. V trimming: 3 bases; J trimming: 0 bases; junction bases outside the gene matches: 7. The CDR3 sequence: CASSFDSGGPSNQPQHF. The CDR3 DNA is TGTGCCAGCAGCTTTGACTCAGGGGGCCCTAGCAATCAGCCCCAGCATTTT. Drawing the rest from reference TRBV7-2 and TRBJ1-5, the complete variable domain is GAGVSQSPSNKVTEKGKDVELRCDPISGHTALYWYRQSLGQGLEFLIYFQGNSAPDKSGLPSDRFSAERTGGSVSTLTIQRTQQEDSAVYLCASSFDSGGPSNQPQHFGDGTRLSIL.

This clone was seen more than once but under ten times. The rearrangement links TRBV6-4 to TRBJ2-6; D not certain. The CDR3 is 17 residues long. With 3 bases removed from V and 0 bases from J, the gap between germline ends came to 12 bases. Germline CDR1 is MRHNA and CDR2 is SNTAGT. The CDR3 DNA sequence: TGTGCCAGCAGTGAGGAGAGGCTGAGCTCTGGGGCCAACGTCCTGACTTTC. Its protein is CASSEERLSSGANVLTF.

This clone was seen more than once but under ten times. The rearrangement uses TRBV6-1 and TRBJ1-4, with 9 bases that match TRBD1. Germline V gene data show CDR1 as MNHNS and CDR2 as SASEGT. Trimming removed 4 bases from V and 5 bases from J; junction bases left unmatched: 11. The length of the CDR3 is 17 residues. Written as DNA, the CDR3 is TGTGCCAGCAGTGTCCCGGACAGGGGCCTCATGAATGAAAAACTGTTTTTT. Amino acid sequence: CASSVPDRGLMNEKLFF.

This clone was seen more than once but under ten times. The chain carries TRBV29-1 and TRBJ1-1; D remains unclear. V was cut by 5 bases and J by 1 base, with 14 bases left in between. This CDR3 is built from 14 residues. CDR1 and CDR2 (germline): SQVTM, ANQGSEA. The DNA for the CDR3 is TGCAGCGTTCCCAAAGGACTGCGGAACACTGAAGCTTTCTTT. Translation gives CSVPKGLRNTEAFF.

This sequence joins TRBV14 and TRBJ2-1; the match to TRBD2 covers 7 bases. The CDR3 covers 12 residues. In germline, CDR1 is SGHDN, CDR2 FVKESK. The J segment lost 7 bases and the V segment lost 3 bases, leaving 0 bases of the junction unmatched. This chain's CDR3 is CASSQGGNEQFF. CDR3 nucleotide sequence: TGTGCCAGCAGCCAGGGGGGGAATGAGCAGTTCTTC. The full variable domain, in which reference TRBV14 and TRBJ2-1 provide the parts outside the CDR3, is EAGVTQFPSHSVIEKGQTVTLRCDPISGHDNLYWYRRVMGKEIKFLLHFVKESKQDESGMPNNRFLAERTGGTYSTLKVQPAELEDSGVYFCASSQGGNEQFFGPGTRLTVL.

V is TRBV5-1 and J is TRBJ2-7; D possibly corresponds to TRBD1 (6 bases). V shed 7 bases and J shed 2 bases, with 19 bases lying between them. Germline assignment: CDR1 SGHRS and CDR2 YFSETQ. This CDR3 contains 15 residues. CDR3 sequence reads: CASYRDNRAAYEQYF. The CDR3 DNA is TGCGCCAGCTACCGGGACAATCGAGCAGCCTACGAGCAGTACTTC.

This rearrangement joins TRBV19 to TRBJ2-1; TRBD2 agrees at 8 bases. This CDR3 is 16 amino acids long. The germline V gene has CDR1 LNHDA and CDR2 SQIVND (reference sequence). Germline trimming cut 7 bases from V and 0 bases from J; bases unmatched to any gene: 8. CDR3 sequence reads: CASMRVAGSSYNEQFF. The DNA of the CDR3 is TGTGCCAGTATGAGGGTAGCGGGAAGCTCCTACAATGAGCAGTTCTTC.

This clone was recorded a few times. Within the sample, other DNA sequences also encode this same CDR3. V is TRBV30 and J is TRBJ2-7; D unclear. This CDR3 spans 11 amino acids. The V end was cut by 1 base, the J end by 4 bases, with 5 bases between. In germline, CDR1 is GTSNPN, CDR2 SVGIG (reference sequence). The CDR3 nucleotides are TGTGCCTGGAGTGCTCAGTACGAGCAGTACTTC. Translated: CAWSAQYEQYF.